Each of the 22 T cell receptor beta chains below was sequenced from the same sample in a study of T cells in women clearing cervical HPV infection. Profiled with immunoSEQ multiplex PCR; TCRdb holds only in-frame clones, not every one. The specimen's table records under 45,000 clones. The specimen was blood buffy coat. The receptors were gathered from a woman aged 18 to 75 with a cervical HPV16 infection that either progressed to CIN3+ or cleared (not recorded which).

CDR3 sequence: CASSLRAGGNTEAFF. CDR3 DNA, as far as it was read: TGTGCCAGCAGCTTGCGGGCGGGGGGGAACACTGAA. The rearrangement joins TRBV7-6 to TRBJ1-1; maybe TRBD1 (5 bases). The read halts 3 residues ahead of the CDR3 end, with the missing end drawn from the germline J gene. This CDR3 is built from 15 residues. V was cut by 3 bases and J by 1 base, with 12 bases left in between. Germline assignment: CDR1 SGHVS and CDR2 FNYEAQ.

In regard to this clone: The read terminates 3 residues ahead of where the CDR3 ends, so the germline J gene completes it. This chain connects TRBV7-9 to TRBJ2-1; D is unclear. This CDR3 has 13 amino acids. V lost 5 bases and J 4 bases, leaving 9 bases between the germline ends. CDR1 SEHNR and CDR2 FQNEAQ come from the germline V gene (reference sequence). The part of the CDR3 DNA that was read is TGTGCCAGCAGCCATTCGACTTACAATGAG. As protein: CASSHSTYNE. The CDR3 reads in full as CASSHSTYNEQFF. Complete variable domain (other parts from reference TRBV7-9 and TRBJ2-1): DTGVSQNPRHKITKRGQNVTFRCDPISEHNRLYWYRQTLGQGPEFLTYFQNEAQLEKSRLLSDRFSAERPKGSFSTLEIQRTEQGDSAMYLCASSHSTYNEQFFGPGTRLTVL.

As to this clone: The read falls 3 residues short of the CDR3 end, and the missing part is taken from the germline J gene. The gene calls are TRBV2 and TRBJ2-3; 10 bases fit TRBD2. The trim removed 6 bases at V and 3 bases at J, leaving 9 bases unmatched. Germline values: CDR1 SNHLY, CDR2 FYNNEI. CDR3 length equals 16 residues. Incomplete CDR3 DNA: TGTGCCAGCAGGGAAACTAGCGGGGTTGTAACAGATACG. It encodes CASRETSGVVTDT. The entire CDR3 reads CASRETSGVVTDTQYF. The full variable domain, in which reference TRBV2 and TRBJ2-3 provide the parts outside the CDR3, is EPEVTQTPSHQVTQMGQEVILRCVPISNHLYFYWYRQILGQKVEFLVSFYNNEISEKSEIFDDQFSVERPDGSNFTLKIRSTKLEDSAMYFCASRETSGVVTDTQYFGPGTRLTVL.

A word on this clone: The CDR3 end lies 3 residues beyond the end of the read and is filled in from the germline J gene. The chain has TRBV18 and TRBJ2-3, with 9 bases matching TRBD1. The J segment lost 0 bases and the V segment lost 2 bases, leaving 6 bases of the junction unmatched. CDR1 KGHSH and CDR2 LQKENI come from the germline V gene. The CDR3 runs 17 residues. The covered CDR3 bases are TGTGCCAGCTCACCATGGACAGGGGCTCCCAGCACAGATACG. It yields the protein CASSPWTGAPSTDT. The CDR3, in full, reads CASSPWTGAPSTDTQYF.

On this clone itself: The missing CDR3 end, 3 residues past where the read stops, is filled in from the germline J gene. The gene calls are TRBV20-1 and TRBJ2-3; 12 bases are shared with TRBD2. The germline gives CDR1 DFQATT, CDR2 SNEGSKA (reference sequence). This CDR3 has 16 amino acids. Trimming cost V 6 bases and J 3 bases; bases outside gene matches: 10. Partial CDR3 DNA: TGCAGTGCCCCTTGGCTAGCGGGGGGGCGTACAGATACG. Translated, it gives CSAPWLAGGRTDT. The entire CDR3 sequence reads CSAPWLAGGRTDTQYF.

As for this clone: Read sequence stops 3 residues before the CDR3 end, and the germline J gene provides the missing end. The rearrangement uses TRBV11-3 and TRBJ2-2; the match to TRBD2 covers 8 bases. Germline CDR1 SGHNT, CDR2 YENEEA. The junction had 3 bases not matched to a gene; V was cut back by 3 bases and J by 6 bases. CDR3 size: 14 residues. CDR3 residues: CASSFRGGAGELFF. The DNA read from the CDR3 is TGTGCCAGCAGCTTTCGGGGGGGCGCCGGGGAG.

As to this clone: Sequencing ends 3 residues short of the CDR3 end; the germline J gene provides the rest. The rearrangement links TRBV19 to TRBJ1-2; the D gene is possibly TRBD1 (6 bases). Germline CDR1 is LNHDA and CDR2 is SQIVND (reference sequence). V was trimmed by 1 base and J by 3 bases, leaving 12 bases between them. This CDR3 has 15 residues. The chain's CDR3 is CASSIVLDSYYGYTF. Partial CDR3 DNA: TGTGCCAGTAGTATAGTGTTGGACAGTTACTATGGC.

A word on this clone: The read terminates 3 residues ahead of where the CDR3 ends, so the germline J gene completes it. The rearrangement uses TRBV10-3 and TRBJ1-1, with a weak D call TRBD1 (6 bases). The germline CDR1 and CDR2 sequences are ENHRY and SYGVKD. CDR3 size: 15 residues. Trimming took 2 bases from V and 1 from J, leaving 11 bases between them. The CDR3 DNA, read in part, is TGTGCCATCAGTGAGGCACAGGGAGGGAACACTGAA. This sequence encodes CAISEAQGGNTE. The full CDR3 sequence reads CAISEAQGGNTEAFF.

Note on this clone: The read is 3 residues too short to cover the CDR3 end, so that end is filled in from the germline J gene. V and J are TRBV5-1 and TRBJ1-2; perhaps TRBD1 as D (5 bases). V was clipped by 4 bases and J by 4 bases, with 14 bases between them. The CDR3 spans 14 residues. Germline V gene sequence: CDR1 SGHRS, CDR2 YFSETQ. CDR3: CASSLTTGPYGYTF. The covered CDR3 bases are TGCGCCAGCAGCCTTACCACAGGACCCTATGGC.

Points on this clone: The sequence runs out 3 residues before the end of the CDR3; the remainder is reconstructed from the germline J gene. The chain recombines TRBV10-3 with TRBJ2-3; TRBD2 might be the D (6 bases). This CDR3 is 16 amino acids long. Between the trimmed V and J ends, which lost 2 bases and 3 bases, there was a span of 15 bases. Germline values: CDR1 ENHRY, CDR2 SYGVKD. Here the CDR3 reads CAISERGGEKTDTQYF. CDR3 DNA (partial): TGTGCCATCAGTGAGCGGGGCGGGGAGAAGACAGATACG.

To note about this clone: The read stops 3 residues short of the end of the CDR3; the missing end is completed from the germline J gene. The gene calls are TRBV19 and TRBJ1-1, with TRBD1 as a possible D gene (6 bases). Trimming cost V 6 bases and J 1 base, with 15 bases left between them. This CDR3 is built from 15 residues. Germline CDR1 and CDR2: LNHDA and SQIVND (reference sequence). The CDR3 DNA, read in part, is TGTGCCAGTAGGTCAGGGGATAAGGGGAACACTGAA. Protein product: CASRSGDKGNTE. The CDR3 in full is CASRSGDKGNTEAFF.

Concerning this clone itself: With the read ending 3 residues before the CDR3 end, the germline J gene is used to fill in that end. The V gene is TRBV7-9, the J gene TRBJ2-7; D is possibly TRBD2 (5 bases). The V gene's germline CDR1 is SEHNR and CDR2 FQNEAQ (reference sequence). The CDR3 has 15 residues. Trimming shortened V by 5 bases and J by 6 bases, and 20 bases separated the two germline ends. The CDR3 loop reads CASSPQRALIGEQYF. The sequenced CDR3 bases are TGTGCCAGCAGCCCTCAGAGGGCTCTGATAGGCGAG.

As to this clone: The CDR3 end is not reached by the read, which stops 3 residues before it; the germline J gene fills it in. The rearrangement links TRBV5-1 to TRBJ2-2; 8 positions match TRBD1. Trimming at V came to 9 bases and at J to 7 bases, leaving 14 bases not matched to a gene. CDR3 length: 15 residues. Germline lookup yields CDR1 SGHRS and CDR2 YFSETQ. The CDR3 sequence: CATQVDRVASGELFF. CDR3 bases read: TGCGCCACCCAAGTGGACAGGGTTGCCAGCGGGGAG.

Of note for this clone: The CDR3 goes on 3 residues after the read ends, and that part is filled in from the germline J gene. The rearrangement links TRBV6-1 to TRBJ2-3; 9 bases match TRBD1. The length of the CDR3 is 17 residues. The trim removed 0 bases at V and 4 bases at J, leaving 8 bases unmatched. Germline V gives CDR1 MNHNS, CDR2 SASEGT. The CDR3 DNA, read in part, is TGTGCCAGCAGTGAAGCAACCGGGACAGGGTCCGCAGATACG. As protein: CASSEATGTGSADT. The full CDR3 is CASSEATGTGSADTQYF.

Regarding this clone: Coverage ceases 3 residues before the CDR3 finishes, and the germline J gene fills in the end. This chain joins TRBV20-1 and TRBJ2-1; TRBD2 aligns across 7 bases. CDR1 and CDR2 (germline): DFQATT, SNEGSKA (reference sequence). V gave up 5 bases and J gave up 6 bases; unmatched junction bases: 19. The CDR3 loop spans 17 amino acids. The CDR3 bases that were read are TGCAGTGCTGAGCGACATACAGCGGGAAGAGGTTTCAATGAG. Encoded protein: CSAERHTAGRGFNE. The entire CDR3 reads CSAERHTAGRGFNEQFF.

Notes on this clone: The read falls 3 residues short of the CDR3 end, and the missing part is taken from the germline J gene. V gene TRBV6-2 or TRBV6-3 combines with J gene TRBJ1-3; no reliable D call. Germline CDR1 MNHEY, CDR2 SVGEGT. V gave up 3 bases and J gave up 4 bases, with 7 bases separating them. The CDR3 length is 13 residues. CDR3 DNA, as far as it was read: TGTGCCAGCAGTTATTCGAGGGGAAACACC. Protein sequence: CASSYSRGNT. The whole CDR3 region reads CASSYSRGNTIYF.

CDR3 bases read: TGTGCCAGTAGTTTTATCTCTGAA. It encodes CASSFISE. In full, the CDR3 reads CASSFISEAFF. The J gene is TRBJ1-1, the V gene TRBV19, with unresolved D. The read ends 3 residues early relative to the CDR3; the germline J gene fills the gap. CDR3 size: 11 residues. Trimming took off 5 bases at V and 6 bases at J, with 7 bases between the two ends. Germline CDR1 reads LNHDA; CDR2 reads SQIVND (reference sequence).

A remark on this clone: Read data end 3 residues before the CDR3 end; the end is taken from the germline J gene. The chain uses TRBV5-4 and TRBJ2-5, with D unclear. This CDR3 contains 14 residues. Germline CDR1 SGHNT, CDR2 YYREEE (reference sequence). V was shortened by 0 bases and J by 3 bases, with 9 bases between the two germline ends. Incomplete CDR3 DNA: TGTGCCAGCAGCTTGGCTGGCCAGAAAGAGACC. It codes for CASSLAGQKET. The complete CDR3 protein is CASSLAGQKETQYF. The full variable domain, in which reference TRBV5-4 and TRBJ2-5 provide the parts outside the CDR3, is ETGVTQSPTHLIKTRGQQVTLRCSSQSGHNTVSWYQQALGQGPQFIFQYYREEENGRGNFPPRFSGLQFPNYSSELNVNALELDDSALYLCASSLAGQKETQYFGPGTRLLVL.

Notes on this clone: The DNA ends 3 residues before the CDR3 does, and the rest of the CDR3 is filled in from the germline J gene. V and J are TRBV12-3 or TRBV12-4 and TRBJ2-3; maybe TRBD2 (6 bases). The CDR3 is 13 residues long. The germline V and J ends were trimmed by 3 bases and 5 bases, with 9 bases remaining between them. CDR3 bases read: TGTGCCAGCAGTTTCGGGGGTCGAGATACG. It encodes CASSFGGRDT. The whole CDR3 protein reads CASSFGGRDTQYF.

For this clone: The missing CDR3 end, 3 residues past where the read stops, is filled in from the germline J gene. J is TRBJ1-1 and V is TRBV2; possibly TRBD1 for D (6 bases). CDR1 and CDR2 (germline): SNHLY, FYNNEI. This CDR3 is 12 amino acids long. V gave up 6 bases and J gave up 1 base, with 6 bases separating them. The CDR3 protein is CASRDRNTEAFF. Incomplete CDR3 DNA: TGTGCCAGCAGGGACAGGAACACTGAA.

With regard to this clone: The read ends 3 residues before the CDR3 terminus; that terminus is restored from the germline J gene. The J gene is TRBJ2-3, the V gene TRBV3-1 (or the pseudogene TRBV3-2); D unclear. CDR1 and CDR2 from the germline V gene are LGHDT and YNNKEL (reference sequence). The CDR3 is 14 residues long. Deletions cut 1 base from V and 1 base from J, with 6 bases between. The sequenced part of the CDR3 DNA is TGTGCCAGCAGCCAAGCACGGGGCACAGATACG. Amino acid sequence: CASSQARGTDT. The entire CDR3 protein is CASSQARGTDTQYF.

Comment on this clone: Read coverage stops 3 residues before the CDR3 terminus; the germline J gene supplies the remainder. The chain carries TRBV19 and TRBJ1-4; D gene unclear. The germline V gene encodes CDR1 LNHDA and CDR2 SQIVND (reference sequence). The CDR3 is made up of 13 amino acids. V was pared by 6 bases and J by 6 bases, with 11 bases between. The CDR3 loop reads CASRREGHEKLFF. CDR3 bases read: TGTGCCAGTAGGAGAGAGGGTCATGAAAAA.